This TCR beta chain came from a study of neurological immune-mediated disorders. Findings of the study overall: Multiple sclerosis, the disease with the least TCR clonal expansion, fell below healthy controls, whereas HTLV-1-associated myelopathy showed the most. None of the CDR3 amino acid sequences in expanded clones turned up in more than one subject, which points to private repertoires in all groups.

Each CDR3 protein gets one entry after TCRdb re-called the 5' RACE reads with MiXCR. The table shows about 120,000 distinct CDR3 sequences, with roughly 3.2% occurring only once. This clonotype was seen repeatedly, ten times or more. Its matching antigen is unknown. The CDR3 spans 15 residues. V gave up 3 bases and J gave up 7 bases, with 19 bases separating them. Germline V gene data show CDR1 as LNHDA and CDR2 as SQIVND (reference sequence). The sample was PBMCs. This clonotype was sampled from a woman in her 30s with multiple sclerosis. This chain uses TRBV19 with TRBJ2-7; possible D gene TRBD2, 5 bases. In DNA form, the CDR3 reads TGTGCCAGTAGTATCGAGTATCGAGTAGCGAGTGAGCAGTACTTC. As protein: CASSIEYRVASEQYF.